This T cell receptor beta chain came from a study of cytomegalovirus exposure and HLA in healthy donors. Vbeta (60) and Jbeta (13) primers were used in the PCR. The method was immunoSEQ multiplex PCR; TCRdb's version includes in-frame clones alone and lacks a portion of them. Of about 170,000 clones detected, around 81% appear once; the ten largest clones hold approximately 2%. The sample holds a few counts of this clone. Material: PBMCs. This receptor was taken from a woman in her 30s in good health and CMV-seropositive.

CDR3 protein: CASSIDPQGPNTEAFF. CDR3 nucleotides: TGTGCCAGTAGTATAGATCCACAGGGGCCGAACACTGAAGCTTTCTTT. The rearrangement links TRBV19 to TRBJ1-1; 7 positions agree with TRBD1. The CDR3 has 16 residues. V trimming: 0 bases; J trimming: 1 base; junction bases outside the gene matches: 5. The germline gives CDR1 LNHDA, CDR2 SQIVND (reference sequence).